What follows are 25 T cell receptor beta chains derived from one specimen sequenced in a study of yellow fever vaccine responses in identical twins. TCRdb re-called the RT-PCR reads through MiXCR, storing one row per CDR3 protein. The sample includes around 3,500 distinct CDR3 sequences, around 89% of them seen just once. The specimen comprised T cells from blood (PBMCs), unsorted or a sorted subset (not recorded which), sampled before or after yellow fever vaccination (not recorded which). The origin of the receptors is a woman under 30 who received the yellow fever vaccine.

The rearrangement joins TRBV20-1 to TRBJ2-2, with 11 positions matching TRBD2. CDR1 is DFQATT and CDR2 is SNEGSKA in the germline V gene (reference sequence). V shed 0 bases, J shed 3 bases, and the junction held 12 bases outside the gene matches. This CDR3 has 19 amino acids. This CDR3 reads CSARESGISGRADTGELFF. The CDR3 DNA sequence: TGCAGTGCTAGAGAATCGGGTATTAGCGGGAGGGCCGACACCGGGGAGCTGTTTTTT.

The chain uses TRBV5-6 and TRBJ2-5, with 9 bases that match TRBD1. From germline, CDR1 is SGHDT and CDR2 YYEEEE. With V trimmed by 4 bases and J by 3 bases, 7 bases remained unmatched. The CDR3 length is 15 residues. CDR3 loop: CASSILRTGEETQYF. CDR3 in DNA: TGTGCCAGCAGCATCCTGAGGACAGGGGAAGAGACCCAGTACTTC.

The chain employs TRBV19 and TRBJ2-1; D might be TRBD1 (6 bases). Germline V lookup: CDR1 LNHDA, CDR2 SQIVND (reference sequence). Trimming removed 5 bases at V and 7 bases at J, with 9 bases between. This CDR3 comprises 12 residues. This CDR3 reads CASSVGTNEQFF. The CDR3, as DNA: TGTGCCAGTAGTGTCGGGACAAATGAGCAGTTCTTC.

CDR3 sequence reads: CASSLSSYEQYF. The DNA for the CDR3 is TGTGCCAGCAGCTTAAGCAGCTACGAGCAGTACTTC. The chain links TRBV3-1 to TRBJ2-7; D not resolved. V dropped 5 bases and J dropped 3 bases, with 8 bases sitting between them. CDR3 length: 12 residues. Germline CDR1 reads LGHDT; CDR2 reads YNNKEL (reference sequence).

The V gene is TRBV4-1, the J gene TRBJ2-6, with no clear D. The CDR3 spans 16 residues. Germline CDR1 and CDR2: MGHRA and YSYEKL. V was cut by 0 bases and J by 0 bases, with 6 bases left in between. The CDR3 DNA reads TGCGCCAGCAGCCAAGATGCGCCCTCTGGGGCCAACGTCCTGACTTTC. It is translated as CASSQDAPSGANVLTF.

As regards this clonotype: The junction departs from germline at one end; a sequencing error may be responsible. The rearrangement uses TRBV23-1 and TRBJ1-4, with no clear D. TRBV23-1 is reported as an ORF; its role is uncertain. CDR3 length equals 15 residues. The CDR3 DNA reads TGTGCCAGCAGTCAATTGAAGGGTTGGGGTGAAAAACTGTTTTTT. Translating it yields CASSQLKGWGEKLFF.

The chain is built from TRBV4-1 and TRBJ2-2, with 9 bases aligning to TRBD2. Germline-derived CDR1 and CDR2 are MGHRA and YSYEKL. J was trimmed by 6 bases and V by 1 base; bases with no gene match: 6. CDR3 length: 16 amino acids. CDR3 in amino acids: CASSQGAGGLAGELFF. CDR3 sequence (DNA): TGCGCCAGCAGCCAAGGGGCGGGGGGGCTTGCCGGGGAGCTGTTTTTT.

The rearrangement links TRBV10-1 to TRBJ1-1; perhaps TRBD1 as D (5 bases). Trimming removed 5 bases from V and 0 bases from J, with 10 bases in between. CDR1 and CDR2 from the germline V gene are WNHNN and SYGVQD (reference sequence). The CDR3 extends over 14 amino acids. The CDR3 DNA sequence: TGCGCCAGCAGTACCGGGACGATGAACACTGAAGCTTTCTTT. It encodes CASSTGTMNTEAFF.

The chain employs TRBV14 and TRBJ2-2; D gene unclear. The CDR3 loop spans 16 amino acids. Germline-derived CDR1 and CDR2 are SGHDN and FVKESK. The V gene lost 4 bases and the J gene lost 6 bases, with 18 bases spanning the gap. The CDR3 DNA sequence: TGTGCCAGCAGCCCAAAGGCCAAATTGGTAGCCGGGGAGCTGTTTTTT. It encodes CASSPKAKLVAGELFF.

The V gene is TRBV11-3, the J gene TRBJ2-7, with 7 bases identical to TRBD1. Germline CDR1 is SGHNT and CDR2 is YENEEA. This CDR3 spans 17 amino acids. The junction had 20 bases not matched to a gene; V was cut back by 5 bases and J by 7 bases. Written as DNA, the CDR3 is TGTGCCAGCAGCCCCCGTCGACAGGGAAAGCGGCCGGGGGAGCAGTACTTC. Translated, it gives CASSPRRQGKRPGEQYF.

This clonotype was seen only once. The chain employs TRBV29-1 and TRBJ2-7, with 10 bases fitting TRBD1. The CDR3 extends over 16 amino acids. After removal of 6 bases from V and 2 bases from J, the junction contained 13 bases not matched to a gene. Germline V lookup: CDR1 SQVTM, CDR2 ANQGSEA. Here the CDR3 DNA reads TGCAGCGTACTAAATCCCCTAGGACAGGGGGCCTACGAGCAGTACTTC. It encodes CSVLNPLGQGAYEQYF.

Written as DNA, the CDR3 is TGCGCCAGCAGCGCCCTGACAGGGTTGAGCTCCTACGAGCAGTACTTC. Translated, it gives CASSALTGLSSYEQYF. The chain has TRBV5-1 and TRBJ2-7; 7 bases are shared with TRBD1. V dropped 4 bases and J dropped 0; count of bases not matched to a gene: 10. Germline CDR1 is SGHRS and CDR2 is YFSETQ. The CDR3 length is 16 residues.

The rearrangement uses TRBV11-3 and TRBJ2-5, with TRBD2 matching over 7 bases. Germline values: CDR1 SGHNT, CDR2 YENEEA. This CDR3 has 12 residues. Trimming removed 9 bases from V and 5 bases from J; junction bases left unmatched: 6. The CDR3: CASCRGVETQYF. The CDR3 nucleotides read TGTGCCAGTTGCCGGGGGGTGGAGACCCAGTACTTC.

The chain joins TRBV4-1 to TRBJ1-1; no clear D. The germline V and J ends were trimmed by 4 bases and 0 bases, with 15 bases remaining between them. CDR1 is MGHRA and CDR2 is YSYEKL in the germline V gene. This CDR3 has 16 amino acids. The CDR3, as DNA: TGCGCCAGCAGCCCCCTTTTTACGGACCTGAACACTGAAGCTTTCTTT. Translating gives CASSPLFTDLNTEAFF.

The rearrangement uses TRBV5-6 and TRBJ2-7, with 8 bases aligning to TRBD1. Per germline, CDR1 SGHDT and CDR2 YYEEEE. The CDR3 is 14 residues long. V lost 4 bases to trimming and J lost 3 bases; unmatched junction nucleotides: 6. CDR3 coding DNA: TGTGCCAGCAGCACCTTGACAGGGGACTACGAGCAGTACTTC. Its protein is CASSTLTGDYEQYF.

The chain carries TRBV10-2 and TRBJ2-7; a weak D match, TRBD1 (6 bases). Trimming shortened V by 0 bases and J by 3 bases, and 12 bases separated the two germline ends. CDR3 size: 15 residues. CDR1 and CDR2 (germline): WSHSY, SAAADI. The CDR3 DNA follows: TGCGCCAGCAGTGAGTCGATGCTAGGGGGCTACGAGCAGTACTTC. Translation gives CASSESMLGGYEQYF.

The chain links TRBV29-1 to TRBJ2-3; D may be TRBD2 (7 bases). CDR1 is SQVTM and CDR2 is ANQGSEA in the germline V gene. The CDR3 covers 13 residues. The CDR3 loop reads CRTEGGSTDTQYF. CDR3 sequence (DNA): TGCAGAACTGAGGGGGGGAGCACAGATACGCAGTATTTT.

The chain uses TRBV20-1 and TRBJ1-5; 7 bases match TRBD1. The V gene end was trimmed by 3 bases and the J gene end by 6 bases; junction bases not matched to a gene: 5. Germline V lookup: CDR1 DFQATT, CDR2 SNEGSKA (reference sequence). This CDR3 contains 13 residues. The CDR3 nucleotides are TGCAGTGCTAGTGGTTCAGGGGGTCAGCCCCAGCATTTT. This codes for CSASGSGGQPQHF.

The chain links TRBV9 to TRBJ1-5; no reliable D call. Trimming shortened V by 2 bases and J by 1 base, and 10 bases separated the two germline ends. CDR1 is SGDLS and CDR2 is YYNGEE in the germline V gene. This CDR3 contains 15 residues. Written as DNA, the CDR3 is TGTGCCAGCAGCGTTGACCCCCGGAGCAATCAGCCCCAGCATTTT. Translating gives CASSVDPRSNQPQHF.

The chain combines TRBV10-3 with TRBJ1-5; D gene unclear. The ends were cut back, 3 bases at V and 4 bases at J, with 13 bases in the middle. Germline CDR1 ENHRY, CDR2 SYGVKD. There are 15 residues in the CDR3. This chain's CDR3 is CAISDKVQLNQPQHF. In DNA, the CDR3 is TGTGCCATCAGTGACAAGGTACAGCTAAATCAGCCCCAGCATTTT.

Written as DNA, the CDR3 is TGTGCCAGCAGCGTCACGGTCAATGAGCAGTTCTTC. Translated: CASSVTVNEQFF. J is TRBJ2-1 and V is TRBV6-1; D gene ambiguous. The CDR3 is 12 residues long. V shed 6 bases and J shed 6 bases, with 9 bases lying between them. Germline CDR1 and CDR2: MNHNS and SASEGT.

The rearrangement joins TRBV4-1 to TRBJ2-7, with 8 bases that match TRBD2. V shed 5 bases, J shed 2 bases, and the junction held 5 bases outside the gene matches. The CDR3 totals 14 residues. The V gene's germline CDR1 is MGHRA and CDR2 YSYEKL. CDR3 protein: CASSGTSGPYEQYF. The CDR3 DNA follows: TGCGCCAGCAGCGGAACTAGCGGACCCTACGAGCAGTACTTC.

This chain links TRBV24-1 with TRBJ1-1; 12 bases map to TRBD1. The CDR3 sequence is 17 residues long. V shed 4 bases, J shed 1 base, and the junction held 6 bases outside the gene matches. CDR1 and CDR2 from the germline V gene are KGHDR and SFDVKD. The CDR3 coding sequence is TGTGCCACCAGTGACACCGGGACAGGGGGCCGGAACACTGAAGCTTTCTTT. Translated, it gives CATSDTGTGGRNTEAFF.

The CDR3 is CSARYPSYEQYF. The CDR3 nucleotides read TGCAGTGCTAGATACCCTTCCTACGAGCAGTACTTC. V gene TRBV20-1 combines with J gene TRBJ2-7; D gene unclear. V was pared by 2 bases and J by 1 base, with 6 bases between. The CDR3 is 12 amino acids. CDR1 is DFQATT and CDR2 is SNEGSKA in the germline V gene (reference sequence).

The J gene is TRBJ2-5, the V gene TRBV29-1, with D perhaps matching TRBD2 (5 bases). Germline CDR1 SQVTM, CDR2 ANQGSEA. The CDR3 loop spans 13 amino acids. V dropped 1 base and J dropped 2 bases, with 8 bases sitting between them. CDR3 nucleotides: TGCAGCGTTGAAGTACTAGATCAAGAGACCCAGTACTTC. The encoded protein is CSVEVLDQETQYF. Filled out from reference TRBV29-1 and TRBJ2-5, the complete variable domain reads SAVISQKPSRDICQRGTSLTIQCQVDSQVTMMFWYRQQPGQSLTLIATANQGSEATYESGFVIDKFPISRPNLTFSTLTVSNMSPEDSSIYLCSVEVLDQETQYFGPGTRLLVL.